Each of the 15 T cell receptor beta chains below was sequenced from the same sample in a study of OX40 agonist ivuxolimab in advanced cancers. Library method: the immunoSEQ multiplex PCR assay. TCRdb took over this immuneACCESS table, retaining in-frame rearrangements with V and J assigned. Such tables are incomplete; in checked studies, under half of the missing clones stem from an unresolved V gene, and the remainder is unexplained. This sample has 80,000 to 100,000 clones in its table, and 85% to 95% of those were observed once. About 2.4% of the sample is held by the ten biggest clonotypes. The sample consisted of CD4+ or CD8+ T cells sorted from blood, taken in a trial of the OX40 agonist ivuxolimab. These receptors were taken from an adult with an advanced solid tumor such as melanoma, head and neck, liver or kidney cancer.

The gene calls are TRBV7-6 and TRBJ2-7; no definite D call. V gave up 3 bases and J gave up 0 bases, with 0 bases separating them. This CDR3 is built from 11 residues. Germline-derived CDR1 and CDR2 are SGHVS and FNYEAQ. Here the CDR3 DNA reads TGTGCCAGCAGCTTCTCCTACGAGCAGTACTTC. As protein: CASSFSYEQYF. Based on the CDR3 plus reference TRBV7-6 and TRBJ2-7, the full variable domain is GAGVSQSPRYKVTKRGQDVALRCDPISGHVSLYWYRQALGQGPEFLTYFNYEAQQDKSGLPNDRFSAERPEGSISTLTIQRTEQRDSAMYRCASSFSYEQYFGPGTRLTVT.

This clone was observed a handful of times. The rearrangement joins TRBV28 to TRBJ1-2; 7 bases align to TRBD1. This CDR3 is built from 15 residues. Trimming cost V 2 bases and J 6 bases; bases outside gene matches: 9. Germline values: CDR1 MDHEN, CDR2 SYDVKM. The CDR3 coding sequence is TGTGCCAGCAGTTTACTTTACAGGGGCGAGGATGGCTACACCTTC. Amino acid sequence: CASSLLYRGEDGYTF.

The table lists this clone with a count of one. CDR3 nucleotides: TGTGCCAGCAGTTTGGCTAGCGGGCCCTACAATGAGCAGTTCTTC. Protein: CASSLASGPYNEQFF. The chain employs TRBV6-5 and TRBJ2-1; TRBD2 aligns across 8 bases. Losses at the gene ends were 4 bases for V and 2 bases for J; bases not matched to a gene: 4. The CDR3 has 15 residues. Germline V lookup: CDR1 MNHEY, CDR2 SVGAGI.

The V call is TRBV7-2, the J call TRBJ2-6; D is ambiguous. CDR3 length: 15 residues. Germline V gene sequence: CDR1 SGHTA, CDR2 FQGNSA. V lost 5 bases and J lost 4, with 12 bases in between. The CDR3 DNA reads as TGTGCCAGCAGCCCGTTCTCGTGGGGGGCCAACGTCCTGACTTTC. It encodes CASSPFSWGANVLTF.

The chain recombines TRBV5-6 with TRBJ2-5, with D tentatively TRBD1 or TRBD2 (5 bases each). Trimming took 0 bases from V and 1 from J, leaving 7 bases between them. Germline loops: CDR1 SGHDT, CDR2 YYEEEE. The length of the CDR3 is 14 residues. In DNA, the CDR3 is TGTGCCAGCAGCTTGGCCGGGGCCCAAGAGACCCAGTACTTC. The encoded protein is CASSLAGAQETQYF.

J is TRBJ2-5 and V is TRBV19, with D tentatively TRBD1 (5 bases). The last part of the DNA fits TRBJ2-7 better; the J call may be wrong. Germline CDR1 reads LNHDA; CDR2 reads SQIVND (reference sequence). The CDR3 totals 13 residues. The CDR3 nucleotides read TGTGCCAGTAGTTTGACAGCTTGGAACGAGCAGTACTTC. Translation: CASSLTAWNEQYF.

The rearrangement joins TRBV29-1 to TRBJ1-1, with a tentative D call TRBD1 (6 bases). Per germline, CDR1 SQVTM and CDR2 ANQGSEA. V gave up 0 bases and J gave up 6 bases, with 8 bases separating them. The CDR3 covers 12 residues. CDR3 nucleotides: TGCAGCGTTGAAGATGACAGGCCTGAAGCTTTCTTT. Residues: CSVEDDRPEAFF.

V usage is TRBV7-2 and J usage is TRBJ2-7; D ambiguous. V was pared by 5 bases and J by 4 bases, with 12 bases between. The length of the CDR3 is 13 residues. CDR1 and CDR2 from the germline V gene are SGHTA and FQGNSA. Here the CDR3 reads CASSGSPLYEQYF. CDR3 DNA sequence: TGTGCCAGCAGCGGATCCCCCTTATACGAGCAGTACTTC. Full variable domain (rest looked up from reference TRBV7-2 and TRBJ2-7): GAGVSQSPSNKVTEKGKDVELRCDPISGHTALYWYRQSLGQGLEFLIYFQGNSAPDKSGLPSDRFSAERTGGSVSTLTIQRTQQEDSAVYLCASSGSPLYEQYFGPGTRLTVT.

J is TRBJ2-1 and V is TRBV13; the match to TRBD2 covers 8 bases. The CDR3 runs to 17 residues. The V gene's germline CDR1 is PRHDT and CDR2 FYEKMQ (reference sequence). With V trimmed by 5 bases and J by 3 bases, 12 bases remained unmatched. CDR3 region: CASSPNLGSGSYNEQFF. The CDR3 DNA is TGTGCCAGCAGCCCTAATCTGGGGAGCGGGAGCTACAATGAGCAGTTCTTC.

The table lists this clone with a count of one. The chain uses TRBV9 and TRBJ1-3, with D possibly matching TRBD1 (6 bases). The CDR3 runs to 20 residues. Deletions cut 6 bases from V and 7 bases from J, with 35 bases between. CDR1 and CDR2 (germline): SGDLS, YYNGEE. CDR3 in amino acids: CASNAPRGTSPPNDGNTIYF. The DNA for the CDR3 is TGTGCCAGCAACGCCCCTCGTGGGACATCTCCTCCGAACGACGGGAACACCATATATTTT.

Only a few counts were recorded for this clone. V and J are TRBV9 and TRBJ1-2; D is uncertain. CDR3 length: 14 amino acids. Germline CDR1 is SGDLS and CDR2 is YYNGEE. Trimming left V 0 bases short and J 0 bases short, with 6 bases between. The CDR3 DNA reads as TGTGCCAGCAGCGTAGGCACGGCTAACTATGGCTACACCTTC. Its protein is CASSVGTANYGYTF.

The rearrangement uses TRBV9 and TRBJ1-3; the D gene is possibly TRBD1 (5 bases). From germline, CDR1 is SGDLS and CDR2 YYNGEE. Between the trimmed V and J ends, which lost 3 bases and 1 base, there was a span of 23 bases. CDR3 length equals 19 residues. The CDR3 protein is CASSAANLGGERSGNTIYF. As DNA, the CDR3 is TGTGCCAGCAGCGCAGCTAATCTCGGGGGGGAACGGTCTGGAAACACCATATATTTT.

The J gene is TRBJ2-7, the V gene TRBV7-8; D gene uncertain. Germline-derived CDR1 and CDR2 are SGHVS and FQNEAQ. This CDR3 is 12 amino acids long. The ends were cut back, 3 bases at V and 4 bases at J, with 7 bases in the middle. Here the CDR3 reads CASSFISYEQYF. The CDR3 DNA is TGTGCCAGCAGCTTTATCTCGTACGAGCAGTACTTC.

The V call is TRBV19, the J call TRBJ1-3; 7 bases align to TRBD1. CDR1 is LNHDA and CDR2 is SQIVND in the germline V gene (reference sequence). This CDR3 has 15 residues. Unmatched junction bases numbered 6, after V lost 3 bases and J lost 4 bases. CDR3 sequence: CASSMAGGIGNTIYF. The DNA for the CDR3 is TGTGCCAGTAGTATGGCAGGGGGTATCGGAAACACCATATATTTT.

The rearrangement uses TRBV7-9 and TRBJ2-1; TRBD2 might be the D (6 bases). Trimming took off 2 bases at V and 3 bases at J, with 11 bases between the two ends. Per the germline V gene, CDR1 is SEHNR and CDR2 is FQNEAQ (reference sequence). The CDR3 loop spans 15 amino acids. The CDR3 protein is CASSLLEGGYNEQFF. The CDR3 DNA follows: TGTGCCAGCAGCTTATTGGAGGGCGGCTACAATGAGCAGTTCTTC.